Listed here are 22 T cell receptor beta chains from one sample, sequenced in a study of control samples from healthy donors and cancer patients. Repertoires were generated with immunoSEQ multiplex PCR, while TCRdb's copy carries only in-frame clones and drops some. Of approximately 130,000 clones listed, 89% are singletons. The sequenced sample consisted of blood. Receptors originate from a man aged 45-65 years in good health.

This chain links TRBV18 with TRBJ1-2, with a tentative D call TRBD1 (6 bases). The CDR3 covers 12 residues. The V end lost 5 bases, the J end lost 8 bases, and 12 bases lay between the germline ends. CDR1 is KGHSH and CDR2 is LQKENI in the germline V gene. For the CDR3, the DNA is TGTGCCAGCTCAACAACAGGGTACGGCTACACCTTC. This codes for CASSTTGYGYTF.

This chain connects TRBV30 to TRBJ2-2; 9 bases fit TRBD1. Germline values: CDR1 GTSNPN, CDR2 SVGIG (reference sequence). J lost 4 bases, V lost 3 bases, and 12 bases had no gene match. The length of the CDR3 is 17 residues. The CDR3 is CAWSRLTGGRSTGELFF. The CDR3 DNA is TGTGCCTGGAGCCGCTTAACAGGGGGCAGGAGCACCGGGGAGCTGTTTTTT.

The chain recombines TRBV7-2 with TRBJ2-1; 11 nucleotides line up with TRBD1. The V gene's germline CDR1 is SGHTA and CDR2 FQGNSA. After removal of 5 bases from V and 5 bases from J, the junction contained 8 bases not matched to a gene. This CDR3 is 16 amino acids long. The CDR3 protein is CASSGWDRGLNNEQFF. In DNA, the CDR3 is TGTGCCAGCAGCGGATGGGACAGGGGGTTAAACAATGAGCAGTTCTTC.

This chain connects TRBV2 to TRBJ2-7; TRBD1 agrees at 8 bases. The CDR3 is 15 residues long. Germline lookup yields CDR1 SNHLY and CDR2 FYNNEI. The V gene end was trimmed by 6 bases and the J gene end by 3 bases; junction bases not matched to a gene: 10. CDR3 nucleotide sequence: TGTGCCAGCAGAATAGCCGGGACAGGTCTCTACGAGCAGTACTTC. Its translation: CASRIAGTGLYEQYF.

This clone was observed once. The chain uses TRBV5-6 and TRBJ1-4; 7 bases are a match to TRBD1. The CDR3 is 14 residues long. The germline CDR1 and CDR2 sequences are SGHDT and YYEEEE. V lost 5 bases, J lost 5 bases, and 6 bases stayed unmatched. CDR3 nucleotides: TGTGCCAGCAGACCGACAGGGTACAATGAAAAACTGTTTTTT. It codes for CASRPTGYNEKLFF.

The chain recombines TRBV11-3 with TRBJ2-1; TRBD1 aligns across 7 bases. The CDR3 totals 14 residues. The ends lost 3 bases at V and 4 bases at J; junction bases unmatched: 3. The V gene's germline CDR1 is SGHNT and CDR2 YENEEA. This chain's CDR3 is CASSLSGGYNEQFF. CDR3 DNA sequence: TGTGCCAGCAGCTTGTCAGGGGGATACAATGAGCAGTTCTTC.

DNA of the CDR3: TGCGCCAGCAGAAGGGTAACCGGGACAGAAGGCTACGAGCAGTACTTC. Amino acid sequence: CASRRVTGTEGYEQYF. This sequence joins TRBV5-1 and TRBJ2-7, with 7 bases that match TRBD1. Germline loops: CDR1 SGHRS, CDR2 YFSETQ. Trimming took 5 bases from V and 3 from J; bases not matched to a gene: 14. The CDR3 totals 16 residues.

The gene calls are TRBV9 and TRBJ1-2; the D is unclear. Germline CDR1 is SGDLS and CDR2 is YYNGEE. V lost 0 bases, J lost 1 base, and 10 bases lay in between. The CDR3 is 15 residues long. CDR3 coding DNA: TGTGCCAGCAGCGTAGATGCTGGTAGTAACTATGGCTACACCTTC. Protein sequence: CASSVDAGSNYGYTF.

The chain has TRBV6-2 or TRBV6-3 and TRBJ2-5, with 7 bases aligning to TRBD1. Germline lookup yields CDR1 MNHEY and CDR2 SVGEGT. Unmatched junction bases numbered 2, after V lost 2 bases and J lost 2 bases. This CDR3 contains 14 residues. DNA of the CDR3: TGTGCCAGCAGTTACGCCAGGGGGCAAGAGACCCAGTACTTC. This encodes CASSYARGQETQYF.

The rearrangement links TRBV5-1 to TRBJ2-7; D perhaps matches TRBD1 (6 bases). CDR1 and CDR2 (germline): SGHRS, YFSETQ. The V gene lost 0 bases and the J gene lost 5 bases, with 15 bases spanning the gap. The CDR3 extends over 15 amino acids. This CDR3 reads CASSLGTVLRDEQYF. The CDR3 region has the DNA TGCGCCAGCAGCTTGGGGACAGTCCTTAGGGACGAGCAGTACTTC.

The V gene is TRBV18, the J gene TRBJ2-6; D perhaps matches TRBD1 (7 bases). The V end lost 3 bases, the J end lost 0 bases, and 18 bases lay between the germline ends. The germline CDR1 and CDR2 sequences are KGHSH and LQKENI. This CDR3 has 19 amino acids. DNA for the CDR3: TGTGCCAGCTCACCTAGGGACAGCGCGGGGCACTCTGGGGCCAACGTCCTGACTTTC. Its protein is CASSPRDSAGHSGANVLTF.

The V gene is TRBV14, the J gene TRBJ2-2; 14 bases align to TRBD2. With V trimmed by 2 bases and J by 3 bases, 8 bases remained unmatched. Germline values: CDR1 SGHDN, CDR2 FVKESK. The CDR3 extends over 19 amino acids. The CDR3 DNA follows: TGTGCCAGCAGCCAAATGTGGGGACTAGCGGGGGCCTACACCGGGGAGCTGTTTTTT. This codes for CASSQMWGLAGAYTGELFF.

The chain employs TRBV2 and TRBJ1-1, with D maybe TRBD1 (5 bases). Trimming cost V 5 bases and J 0 bases, with 16 bases left between them. Looked up from germline, CDR1 is SNHLY and CDR2 is FYNNEI. The CDR3 sequence is 16 residues long. CDR3 DNA sequence: TGTGCCAGCAGTCTTCCAAGGGACGGAATGAACACTGAAGCTTTCTTT. Translating gives CASSLPRDGMNTEAFF.

Comment on this clone: This sample also contains other DNA sequences that code for the same CDR3. The V call is TRBV12-5, the J call TRBJ1-1, with D hard to call. The CDR3 consists of 13 residues. Germline CDR1 is LGHNT and CDR2 is FRNRAP. The V and J ends lost 9 bases and 0 bases respectively, with 11 bases between them. The CDR3, as DNA: TGTGCTAGCGGACCAGGCCTGAACACTGAAGCTTTCTTT. The encoded protein is CASGPGLNTEAFF.

The rearrangement uses TRBV4-3 and TRBJ1-2; D gene unclear. Trimming took off 3 bases at V and 2 bases at J, with 13 bases between the two ends. Per germline, CDR1 LGHNA and CDR2 YSLEER. This CDR3 is 15 amino acids long. The CDR3 here is CASSQNGLLNYGYTF. As DNA, the CDR3 is TGCGCCAGCAGCCAGAACGGATTATTAAACTATGGCTACACCTTC.

This sequence joins TRBV5-5 and TRBJ2-3, with a weak D call TRBD1 (6 bases). The CDR3 length is 14 residues. Trimming removed 2 bases at V and 2 bases at J, with 9 bases between. Germline CDR1 reads SGHKS; CDR2 reads YYEKEE (reference sequence). CDR3: CASSFTGFTDTQYF. The CDR3 DNA is TGTGCCAGCAGCTTCACAGGGTTCACAGATACGCAGTATTTT.

This clone was counted once. The chain couples TRBV11-2 to TRBJ1-1, with TRBD1 matching 7 bases. There are 15 residues in the CDR3. Unmatched junction bases numbered 7, after V lost 5 bases and J lost 1 base. Germline-derived CDR1 and CDR2 are SGHAT and FQNNGV. The CDR3 bases are TGTGCCAGCAGCCTGAGGGGGACAGCGAACACTGAAGCTTTCTTT. This sequence encodes CASSLRGTANTEAFF.

The gene calls are TRBV4-3 and TRBJ1-1; TRBD1 is a possible D gene (5 bases). The CDR3 sequence is 16 residues long. Trimming cost V 4 bases and J 0 bases, with 15 bases left between them. The germline CDR1 and CDR2 sequences are LGHNA and YSLEER. The CDR3: CASSRGVGMMNTEAFF. The CDR3 DNA reads as TGCGCCAGCAGCCGAGGGGTAGGGATGATGAACACTGAAGCTTTCTTT.

The chain employs TRBV19 and TRBJ1-2; D is unresolved. V was pared by 5 bases and J by 4 bases, with 26 bases between. CDR3 length equals 18 residues. The V gene's germline CDR1 is LNHDA and CDR2 SQIVND (reference sequence). The CDR3 coding sequence is TGTGCCAGTAGTCCTCCCTTTCTTTCTCTAACCAGTTTCTATGGCTACACCTTC. It encodes CASSPPFLSLTSFYGYTF.

The chain carries TRBV2 and TRBJ2-3; the match to TRBD1 covers 8 bases. The CDR3 has 15 amino acids. V shed 1 base and J 2 bases; nucleotides not matched to a gene: 2. Germline V gene data show CDR1 as SNHLY and CDR2 as FYNNEI. The DNA for the CDR3 is TGTGCCAGCAGTGAAGGGGACAGGTACACAGATACGCAGTATTTT. This translates into CASSEGDRYTDTQYF.

The V and J genes are TRBV5-6 and TRBJ1-6, with D possibly being TRBD1 (6 bases). The germline V gene has CDR1 SGHDT and CDR2 YYEEEE. This CDR3 comprises 14 residues. Trimming cost V 4 bases and J 8 bases, with 13 bases left between them. CDR3 region: CASSPGQADSPLHF. The CDR3 nucleotides are TGTGCCAGCAGCCCGGGACAAGCGGATTCACCCCTCCACTTT. Together with reference TRBV5-6 and TRBJ1-6, the CDR3 gives the full variable domain: DAGVTQSPTHLIKTRGQQVTLRCSPKSGHDTVSWYQQALGQGPQFIFQYYEEEERQRGNFPDRFSGHQFPNYSSELNVNALLLGDSALYLCASSPGQADSPLHFGNGTRLTVT.

The CDR3 loop reads CAISFEGPHQPQHF. The CDR3 nucleotides read TGTGCCATCAGTTTCGAGGGACCGCATCAGCCCCAGCATTTT. The rearrangement uses TRBV10-3 and TRBJ1-5; D may be TRBD1 (5 bases). The CDR3 extends over 14 amino acids. Trimming removed 5 bases at V and 5 bases at J, with 13 bases between. Looked up from germline, CDR1 is ENHRY and CDR2 is SYGVKD.